Reported below is one TCR beta chain. Its antigen is still unknown. These data are taken from a study of T cells in Graves' hyperthyroidism and ophthalmopathy. Those patients with uncontrolled infection, other autoimmune disease, pregnancy or lactation were excluded. V lost 7 bases and J 2 bases, leaving 13 bases between the germline ends. The CDR3 is made up of 14 amino acids. Germline V CDR1 and CDR2: MNHEY, SVGEGT. There were TCR beta CDR3 regions amplified from RNA transcripts. The TCR CDR3 was amplified in a first-round RT-PCR using the HTBI primer set. A single record per CDR3 protein comes from TCRdb applying MiXCR to the multiplex PCR reads. Counted here are around 490,000 distinct CDR3 sequences, 15% to 20% occurring once; the ten biggest clones make up over 45%. Study-wide points: In the blood, most expanded thyroid clonotypes above 0.001 appeared as well. Ophthalmopathy, as predicted by the model, came a median around 6 months after the prediction.

The genes are TRBV6-2 or TRBV6-3 and TRBJ2-3, with D possibly being TRBD2 (5 bases). This clonotype was sampled from a man aged 40-49 years with Graves' ophthalmopathy. What was sequenced was blood. This CDR3 reads CASIISGLTDTQYF. The DNA for the CDR3 is TGTGCCAGCATTATCAGCGGACTCACAGATACGCAGTATTTT.